This TCR beta chain comes out of a study of OX40 agonist ivuxolimab in advanced cancers. Across the whole study: Dosing consisted of intravenous ivuxolimab at 0.01 to 10 mg/kg every 2 weeks. People in dose escalation had one of these cancers: hepatocellular carcinoma, melanoma, renal cell or head and neck cancer.

This clone was found once. Its cognate antigen is unknown. TCRdb keeps only in-frame clones here, not all; method: immunoSEQ multiplex PCR. Here the sample spans approximately 42,000 clones, 70% to 90% being singletons. Germline V gene sequence: CDR1 MDHEN, CDR2 SYDVKM. The V and J ends lost 8 bases and 7 bases respectively, with 24 bases between them. The CDR3 covers 16 residues. The study's findings and limits: Some of the lowest clonal expansion was seen in partial responders at 0.1-3.0 mg/kg. In CD8+ T cells, expanded clones were on average more numerous than in CD4+.

The V gene is TRBV28, the J gene TRBJ1-5; perhaps TRBD1 as D (5 bases). The sample in question was CD4+ or CD8+ T cells sorted from blood, obtained in a trial of the OX40 agonist ivuxolimab. The receptor was isolated from an adult with an advanced solid tumor such as melanoma, head and neck, liver or kidney cancer. The CDR3 nucleotides are TGTGCCAGCCAAAGGCGGAGTGGTGGGGCGTGGCAGCCCCAGCATTTT. Translating gives CASQRRSGGAWQPQHF.